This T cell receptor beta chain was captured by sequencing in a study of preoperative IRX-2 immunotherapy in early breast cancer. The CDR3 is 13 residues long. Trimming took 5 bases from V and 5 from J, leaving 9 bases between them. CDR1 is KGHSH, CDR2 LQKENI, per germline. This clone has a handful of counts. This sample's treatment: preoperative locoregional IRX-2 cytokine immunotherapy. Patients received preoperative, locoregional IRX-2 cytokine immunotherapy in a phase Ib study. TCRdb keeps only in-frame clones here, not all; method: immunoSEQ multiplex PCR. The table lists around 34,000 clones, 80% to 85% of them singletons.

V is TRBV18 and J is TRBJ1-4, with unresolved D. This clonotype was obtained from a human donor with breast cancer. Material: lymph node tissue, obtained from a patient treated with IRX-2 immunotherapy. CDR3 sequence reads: CASSARGNEKLFF. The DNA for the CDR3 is TGTGCCAGCTCAGCTCGGGGAAATGAAAAACTGTTTTTT.